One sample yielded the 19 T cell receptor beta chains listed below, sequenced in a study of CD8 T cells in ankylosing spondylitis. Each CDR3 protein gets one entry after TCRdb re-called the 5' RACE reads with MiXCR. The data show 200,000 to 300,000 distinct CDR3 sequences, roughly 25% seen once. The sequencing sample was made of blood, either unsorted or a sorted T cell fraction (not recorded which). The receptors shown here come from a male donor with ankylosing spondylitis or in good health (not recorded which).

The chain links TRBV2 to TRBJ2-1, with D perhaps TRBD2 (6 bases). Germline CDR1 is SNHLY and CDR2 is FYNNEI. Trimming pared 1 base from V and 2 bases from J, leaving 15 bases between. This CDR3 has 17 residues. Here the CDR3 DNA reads TGTGCCAGCAGTGAAGGTGTGCGGGGCCTTCCCTACAATGAGCAGTTCTTC. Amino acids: CASSEGVRGLPYNEQFF.

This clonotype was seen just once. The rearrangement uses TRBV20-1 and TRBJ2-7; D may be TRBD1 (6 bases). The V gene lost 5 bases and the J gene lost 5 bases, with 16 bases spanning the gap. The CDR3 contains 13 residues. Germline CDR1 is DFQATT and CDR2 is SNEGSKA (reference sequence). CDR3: CSAALTGSNEQYF. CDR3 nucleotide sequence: TGCAGTGCTGCCCTGACAGGTTCTAACGAGCAGTACTTC.

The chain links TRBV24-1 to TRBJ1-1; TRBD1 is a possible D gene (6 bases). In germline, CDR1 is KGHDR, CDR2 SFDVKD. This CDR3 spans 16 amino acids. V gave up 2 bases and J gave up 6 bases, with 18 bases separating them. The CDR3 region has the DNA TGTGCCACCAGTGATTCTAAAGGGACATCGGGGGCTGAAGCTTTCTTT. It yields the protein CATSDSKGTSGAEAFF.

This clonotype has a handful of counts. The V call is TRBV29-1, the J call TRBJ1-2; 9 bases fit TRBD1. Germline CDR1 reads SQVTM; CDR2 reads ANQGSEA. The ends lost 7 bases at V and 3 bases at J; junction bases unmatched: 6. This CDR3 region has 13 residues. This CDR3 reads CSAGDRAYYGYTF. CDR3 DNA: TGCAGCGCCGGGGACAGGGCCTACTATGGCTACACCTTC.

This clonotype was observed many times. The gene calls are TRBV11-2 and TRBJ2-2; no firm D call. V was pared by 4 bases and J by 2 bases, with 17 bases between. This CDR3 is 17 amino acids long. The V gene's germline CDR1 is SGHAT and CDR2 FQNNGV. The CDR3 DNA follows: TGTGCCAGCAGCTCCCTACTCAAGAAGGGCAACACCGGGGAGCTGTTTTTT. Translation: CASSSLLKKGNTGELFF.

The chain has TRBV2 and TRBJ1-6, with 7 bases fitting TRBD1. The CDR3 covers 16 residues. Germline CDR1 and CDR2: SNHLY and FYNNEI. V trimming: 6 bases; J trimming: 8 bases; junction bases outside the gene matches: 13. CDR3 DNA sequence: TGTGCCAGCAGGGGACAGTCTCTACCAAGGGATTCACCCCTCCACTTT. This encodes CASRGQSLPRDSPLHF.

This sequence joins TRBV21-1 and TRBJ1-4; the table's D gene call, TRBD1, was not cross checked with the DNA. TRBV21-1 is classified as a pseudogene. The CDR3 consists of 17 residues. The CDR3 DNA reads TGTGCCAGCAGCAAACGTAGGACAGACACACCTAATGAAAAACTGTTTTTT. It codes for CASSKRRTDTPNEKLFF.

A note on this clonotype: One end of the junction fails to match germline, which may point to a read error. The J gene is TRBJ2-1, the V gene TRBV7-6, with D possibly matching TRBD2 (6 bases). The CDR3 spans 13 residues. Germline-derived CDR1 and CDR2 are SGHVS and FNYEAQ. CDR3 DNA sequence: TGTGCCAGCAGCTTAGGGGAGGCCACCCGGTACTGTTTC. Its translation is CASSLGEATRYCF.

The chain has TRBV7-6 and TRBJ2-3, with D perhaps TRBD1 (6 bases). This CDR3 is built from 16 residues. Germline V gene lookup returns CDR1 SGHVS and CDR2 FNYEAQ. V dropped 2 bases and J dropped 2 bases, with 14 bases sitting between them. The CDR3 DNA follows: TGTGCCAGCAGCTTAAGTGTCAGGGGAGACACAGATACGCAGTATTTT. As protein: CASSLSVRGDTDTQYF. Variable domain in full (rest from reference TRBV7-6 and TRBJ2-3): GAGVSQSPRYKVTKRGQDVALRCDPISGHVSLYWYRQALGQGPEFLTYFNYEAQQDKSGLPNDRFSAERPEGSISTLTIQRTEQRDSAMYRCASSLSVRGDTDTQYFGPGTRLTVL.

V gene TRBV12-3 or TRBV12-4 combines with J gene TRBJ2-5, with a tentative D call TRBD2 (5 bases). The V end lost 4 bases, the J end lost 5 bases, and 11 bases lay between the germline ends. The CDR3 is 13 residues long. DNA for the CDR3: TGTGCCAGCAGTTGGCTAGCCGGCGAGACCCAGTACTTC. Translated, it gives CASSWLAGETQYF.

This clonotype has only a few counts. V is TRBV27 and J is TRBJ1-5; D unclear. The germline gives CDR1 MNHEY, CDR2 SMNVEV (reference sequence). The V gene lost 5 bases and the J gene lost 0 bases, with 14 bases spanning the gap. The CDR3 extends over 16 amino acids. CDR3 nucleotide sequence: TGTGCCAGCAGTCCCCGTCCTACATATAGCAATCAGCCCCAGCATTTT. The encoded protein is CASSPRPTYSNQPQHF.

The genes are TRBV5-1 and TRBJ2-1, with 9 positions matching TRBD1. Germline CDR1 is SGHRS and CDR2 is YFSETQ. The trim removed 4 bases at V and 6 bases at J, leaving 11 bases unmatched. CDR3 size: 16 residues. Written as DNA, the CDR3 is TGCGCCAGCAGCATGACCGGGACAGGGTTTTTCAATGAGCAGTTCTTC. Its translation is CASSMTGTGFFNEQFF.

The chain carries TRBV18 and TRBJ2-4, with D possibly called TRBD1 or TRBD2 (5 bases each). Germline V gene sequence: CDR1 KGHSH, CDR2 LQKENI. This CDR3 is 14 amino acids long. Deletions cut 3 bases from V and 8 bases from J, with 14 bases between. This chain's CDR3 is CASSPRRGEDIQYF. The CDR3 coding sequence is TGTGCCAGCTCACCCCGAAGGGGAGAAGACATTCAGTACTTC. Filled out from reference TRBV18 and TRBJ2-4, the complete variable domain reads NAGVMQNPRHLVRRRGQEARLRCSPMKGHSHVYWYRQLPEEGLKFMVYLQKENIIDESGMPKERFSAEFPKEGPSILRIQQVVRGDSAAYFCASSPRRGEDIQYFGAGTRLSVL.

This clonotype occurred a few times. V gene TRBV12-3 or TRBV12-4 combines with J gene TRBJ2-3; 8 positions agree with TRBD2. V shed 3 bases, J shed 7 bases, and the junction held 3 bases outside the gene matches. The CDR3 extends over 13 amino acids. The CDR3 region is CASSFSGEYTQYF. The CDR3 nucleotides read TGTGCCAGCAGTTTTAGCGGGGAGTATACGCAGTATTTT.

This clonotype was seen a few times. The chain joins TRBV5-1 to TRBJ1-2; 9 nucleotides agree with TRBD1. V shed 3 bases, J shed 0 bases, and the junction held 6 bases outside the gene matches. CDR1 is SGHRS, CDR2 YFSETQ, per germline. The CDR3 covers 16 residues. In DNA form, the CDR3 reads TGCGCCAGCAGCTCGATTAGACAGGGGGCTAACTATGGCTACACCTTC. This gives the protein CASSSIRQGANYGYTF.

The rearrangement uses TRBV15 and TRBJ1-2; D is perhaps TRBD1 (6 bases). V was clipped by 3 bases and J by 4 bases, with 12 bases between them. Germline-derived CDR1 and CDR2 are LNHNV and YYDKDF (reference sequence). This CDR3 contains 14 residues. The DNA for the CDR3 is TGTGCCACCAGCAGCGGGGGGCGCAGCTATGGCTACACCTTC. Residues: CATSSGGRSYGYTF.

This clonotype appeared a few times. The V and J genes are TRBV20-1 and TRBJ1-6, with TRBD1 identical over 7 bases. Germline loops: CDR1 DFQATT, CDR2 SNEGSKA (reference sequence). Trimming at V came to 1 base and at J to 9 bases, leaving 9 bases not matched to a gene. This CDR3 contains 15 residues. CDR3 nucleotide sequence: TGCAGTGCTAGAGGAGTGGGCAGGGGGTTTTCACCCCTCCACTTT. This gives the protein CSARGVGRGFSPLHF.

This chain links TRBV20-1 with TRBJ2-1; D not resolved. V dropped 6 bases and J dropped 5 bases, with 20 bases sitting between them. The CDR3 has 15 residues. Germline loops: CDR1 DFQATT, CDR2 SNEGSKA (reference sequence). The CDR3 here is CSATRTALRDNEQFF. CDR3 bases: TGCAGTGCCACCAGAACAGCCTTAAGGGACAATGAGCAGTTCTTC.

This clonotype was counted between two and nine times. The CDR3 loop reads CASSPSLPLDEQFF. The CDR3 coding sequence is TGTGCCAGCTCACCATCGCTCCCCCTTGATGAGCAGTTCTTC. The chain uses TRBV18 and TRBJ2-1; no firm D call. This CDR3 has 14 residues. V shed 2 bases and J shed 8 bases, with 13 bases lying between them. Per the germline V gene, CDR1 is KGHSH and CDR2 is LQKENI.